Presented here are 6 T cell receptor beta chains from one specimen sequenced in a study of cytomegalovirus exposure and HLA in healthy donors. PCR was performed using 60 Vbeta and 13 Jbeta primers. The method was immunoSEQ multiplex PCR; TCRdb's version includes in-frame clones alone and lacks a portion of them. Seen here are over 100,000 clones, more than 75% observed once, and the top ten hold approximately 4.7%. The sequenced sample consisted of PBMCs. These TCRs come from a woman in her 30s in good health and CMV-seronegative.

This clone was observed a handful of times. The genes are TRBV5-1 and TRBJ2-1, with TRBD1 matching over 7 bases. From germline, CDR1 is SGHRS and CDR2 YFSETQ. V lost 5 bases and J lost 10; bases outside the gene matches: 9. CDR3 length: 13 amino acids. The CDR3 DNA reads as TGCGCCAGCAGTTTTACAGGGGCAAGGGAGCAGTTCTTC. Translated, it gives CASSFTGAREQFF.

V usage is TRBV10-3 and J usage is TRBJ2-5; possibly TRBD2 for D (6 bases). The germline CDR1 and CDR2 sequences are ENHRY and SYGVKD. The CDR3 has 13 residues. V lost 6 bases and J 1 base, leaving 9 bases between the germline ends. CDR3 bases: TGTGCCATCAGGCGGGACCTCCAAGAGACCCAGTACTTC. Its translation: CAIRRDLQETQYF.

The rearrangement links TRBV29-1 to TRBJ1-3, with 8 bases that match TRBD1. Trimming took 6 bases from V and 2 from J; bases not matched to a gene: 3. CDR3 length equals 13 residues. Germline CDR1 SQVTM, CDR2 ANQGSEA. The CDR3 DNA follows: TGCAGCGTCGTGACAGGGGCTGGAAACACCATATATTTT. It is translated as CSVVTGAGNTIYF.

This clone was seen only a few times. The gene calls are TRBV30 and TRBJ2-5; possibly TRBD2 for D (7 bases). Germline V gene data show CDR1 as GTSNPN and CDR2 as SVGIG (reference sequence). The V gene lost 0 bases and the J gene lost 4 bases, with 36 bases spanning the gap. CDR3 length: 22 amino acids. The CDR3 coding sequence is TGTGCCTGGAGTGTGGGGGCGCGGGAGTCTAGGAGGAATTGGGTCATTGGAGAGACCCAGTACTTC. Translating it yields CAWSVGARESRRNWVIGETQYF.

The CDR3 nucleotides read TGTGCCAGCAGGGGGCAGGAGTACACTGAAGCTTTCTTT. Translated, it gives CASRGQEYTEAFF. The rearrangement links TRBV28 to TRBJ1-1, with a tentative D call TRBD1 (5 bases). Deletions cut 6 bases from V and 3 bases from J, with 11 bases between. The germline CDR1 and CDR2 sequences are MDHEN and SYDVKM. The CDR3 covers 13 residues.

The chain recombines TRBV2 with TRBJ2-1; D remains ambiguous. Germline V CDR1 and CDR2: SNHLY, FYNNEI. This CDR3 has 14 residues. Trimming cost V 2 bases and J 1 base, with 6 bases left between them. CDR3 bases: TGTGCCAGCAGTGAATCGGTATCCTACAATGAGCAGTTCTTC. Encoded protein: CASSESVSYNEQFF.